These T cell receptor beta chains were read from a single sample in a study of blood T cell repertoires in COVID-19. TCRdb keeps only in-frame clones here, not all; method: immunoSEQ multiplex PCR. The sample carries about 140,000 clones, 70% to 90% recorded once. Material: peripheral blood. The source is a man aged 70 or older with acute or convalescent COVID-19. CDR3s leave out the opening cysteine and the closing phenylalanine or tryptophan.

j_call v_call cdr3_aa
TRBJ1-1 TRBV7-3 ASSLGQSAEAF
TRBJ1-2 TRBV29-1 SVDDRDRGLYGYT
TRBJ2-5 TRBV2 ASTQLGLAGAGETQY
TRBJ2-1 TRBV3-1/TRBV3-2 ASSRQEGTNEQF
TRBJ2-5 TRBV19 ASSPGHPQETQY
TRBJ1-4 TRBV7-9 ASSLGAGGNEKLF
TRBJ2-7 TRBV6-1 ASSEARTTLYEQY
TRBJ2-3 TRBV14 AAGPLAGGAGTDTQY
TRBJ2-3 TRBV24-1 ATSPSGPTDTQY
TRBJ2-2 TRBV7-2 ASSRGLAGAGGELF
TRBJ2-5 TRBV2 ASRGGLAGSGTQY
TRBJ1-6 TRBV11-2 ASSLGDYNSPLH
TRBJ2-5 TRBV7-7 ASSLGLAGGEETQY
TRBJ2-3 TRBV9 ASSVERGQSTDTQY
TRBJ2-1 TRBV28 ASRLSTGGQF
TRBJ2-5 TRBV28 ASSLTGTKGSRQETQY
TRBJ1-4 TRBV2 ASSGGPEKLF
TRBJ2-7 TRBV28 ASSSPRDRC
TRBJ2-5 TRBV3-1/TRBV3-2 ASSQGTGQETQY
TRBJ1-1 TRBV29-1 SADTGASDPEAF
TRBJ2-5 TRBV25-1 ASTLSGGETQY
TRBJ2-5 TRBV2 ASSGDYQETQY
TRBJ2-1 TRBV6-5 ASSYSSGALGDEQF
TRBJ1-5 TRBV7-6 ASSYGQHQPQH
TRBJ2-3 TRBV3-1/TRBV3-2 ASSQTGQGTDTQY
TRBJ2-7 TRBV3-1/TRBV3-2 ASSQARRSGDEQY
TRBJ1-4 TRBV5-1 ASSLGHSSTNEKLF
TRBJ2-5 TRBV5-4 ASSLVLAGEETQY
TRBJ2-3 TRBV10-3 AISDLGGVTDTQY
TRBJ2-1 TRBV24-1 ATSDDRYNEQF
TRBJ2-3 TRBV2 ASSEGPGTDTQY
TRBJ1-5 TRBV6-5 ASRGTGGNQPQH
TRBJ2-7 TRBV19 ASSTPRGQGMDEQY
TRBJ2-3 TRBV3-1/TRBV3-2 ASSPGTSGGATQY
TRBJ1-2 TRBV5-1 ASSFNPADGYT
TRBJ1-5 TRBV6-6 ASSPTGTGYQPQH
TRBJ2-7 TRBV3-1/TRBV3-2 ASSQHAGVYEQY
TRBJ1-1 TRBV29-1 SVGTQGGTEAF
TRBJ2-1 TRBV10-3 AIRTSGSSYNEQF
TRBJ1-5 TRBV27 ASSLEGADQPQH
TRBJ2-7 TRBV19 ASSIRGGEQY
TRBJ1-4 TRBV10-3 AISDRQGTDEKLF
TRBJ2-6 TRBV19 ASSSQSGANVLT
TRBJ1-6 TRBV12-3/TRBV12-4 ASSSGQGLH
TRBJ2-7 TRBV10-3 AISESRGYEQY
TRBJ1-2 TRBV5-5 ASSQVGVSNYGYT
TRBJ2-2 TRBV24-1 ATSLGGHDTGELF
TRBJ1-1 TRBV25-1 ASSESGNNAEAF
TRBJ2-6 TRBV3-1/TRBV3-2 ASSQGAASGANVLT
TRBJ1-1 TRBV19 ASSSHLTTGNTEAF
TRBJ2-3 TRBV7-6 ASSLGAGVVDTQY
TRBJ2-3 TRBV5-1 ASSLEESTGGTQY
TRBJ2-3 TRBV10-3 AISGGTGRTDTQY
TRBJ1-5 TRBV6-5 ASSLSQVANQPQH